A selection of T cell receptor beta chains follows, all from one sample in a study of blood T cells in healthy people across ages. TCRdb used MiXCR to reprocess the 5' RACE reads, holding one entry per CDR3 protein. The sample records 1.5 million to 2 million distinct CDR3 sequences, approximately 32% being singletons. Sample: blood. These receptor sequences come from a woman in her twenties or thirties in good health. Each CDR3 is given with its conserved first and last residue. D genes are given only for firm matches. Size is stated for part of the rows, as once, few or many counts, or as a class when the clone is expanded.

J | V | size | D | DNA | CDR3
TRBJ2-3 | TRBV6-2/TRBV6-3 | . | . | TGTGCCAGCAGTTACCAGTGGGGGACAGATACGCAGTATTTT | CASSYQWGTDTQYF
TRBJ1-4 | TRBV30 | . | . | TGTGCCTGGACGGGCGGGTATAATGAAAAACTGTTTTTT | CAWTGGYNEKLFF
TRBJ2-5 | TRBV6-1 | few | TRBD1 | TGTGCCAGCAGTGACGACAGGGTCGTAAAGACCCAGTACTTC | CASSDDRVVKTQYF
TRBJ2-1 | TRBV7-2 | . | . | TGTGCCAGCACCACCGAGGATGAGCAGTTCTTC | CASTTEDEQFF
TRBJ1-2 | TRBV12-3/TRBV12-4 | . | TRBD1 | TGTGCCAGCAGTCCAACGACCCCCGGGACAGGGGGCTATGGCTACACCTTC | CASSPTTPGTGGYGYTF
TRBJ2-7 | TRBV6-6 | . | . | TGTGCCAGCAGTTACTCTACCGCCTGCGAGCAGTACTTC | CASSYSTACEQYF
TRBJ1-2 | TRBV29-1 | few | TRBD1 | TGCAGCGTTGACGGGGGACAGGGCAGTGGCTACACCTTC | CSVDGGQGSGYTF
TRBJ1-1 | TRBV30 | . | . | TGTGCCTGGAGCTGGAACACTGAAGCTTTCTTT | CAWSWNTEAFF
TRBJ2-5 | TRBV24-1 | . | . | TGTGCCACCAGCGATGCGTCGGACGGGGTCCAAGAGACCCAGTACTTC | CATSDASDGVQETQYF
TRBJ2-1 | TRBV9 | . | . | TGTGCCAGCAGCGTAGAGCTGAGCTCCTACAATGAGCAGTTCTTC | CASSVELSSYNEQFF
TRBJ2-7 | TRBV6-2/TRBV6-3 | once | . | TGTGCCAGCACAGGCAGGCATCTTACCTACGAGCAGTACTTC | CASTGRHLTYEQYF
TRBJ2-1 | TRBV29-1 | . | . | TGCAGCGTGTCTGTGGGGCCCTTCAATGAGCAGTTCTTC | CSVSVGPFNEQFF
TRBJ2-7 | TRBV7-6 | few | TRBD2 | TGTGCCAGCAGCTTAGACGCGGGGGGGCCTGGGAGCGAGCAGTACTTC | CASSLDAGGPGSEQYF
TRBJ1-6 | TRBV7-6 | . | . | TGTGCCGGCAGCTTAGTCGCGGAGGGAATTAATTCACCCCTCCACTTT | CAGSLVAEGINSPLHF
TRBJ2-7 | TRBV29-1 | . | TRBD2 | TGCAGCGTTGCGGGGGGGCCCCACGAGCAGTACTTC | CSVAGGPHEQYF
TRBJ2-2 | TRBV4-2 | . | . | TGTGCCAGCAGCCAAGAACCGGCGGCGGTAAACACCGGGGAGCTGTTTTTT | CASSQEPAAVNTGELFF
TRBJ1-2 | TRBV5-1 | many | . | TGCGCCAGCAGCCAAGATTCGAACTATGGCTACACCTTC | CASSQDSNYGYTF
TRBJ2-1 | TRBV7-8 | few | TRBD2 | TGTGCCAGCAGCTCCAAGTTGGGCGGGGGCTCCTACAATGAGCAGTTCTTC | CASSSKLGGGSYNEQFF
TRBJ2-1 | TRBV4-2 | few | TRBD2 | TGTGCCAGCAGCCAAGATGGGTTGGTAGGTACTAGCGGATATGAGCAGTTCTTC | CASSQDGLVGTSGYEQFF
TRBJ2-1 | TRBV5-4 | . | TRBD2 | TGTGCCAGCTTCCCCTTCCCCCTAGCGGGGGCCTACAATGAGCAGTTCTTC | CASFPFPLAGAYNEQFF
TRBJ1-2 | TRBV2 | . | . | TGTGCCAGCGAACCCTACTATGGCTACACCTTC | CASEPYYGYTF
TRBJ2-5 | TRBV9 | . | TRBD2 | TGTGCCAGCAGCGTAGCGGGGGGGCCAACCTACGGGCAGTACTTC | CASSVAGGPTYGQYF
TRBJ1-2 | TRBV20-1 | few | TRBD1 | TGCAGTGCTAGAAGCCCCGGGACAGATGAAATATATGGCTACACCTTC | CSARSPGTDEIYGYTF
TRBJ2-1 | TRBV2 | . | TRBD2 | TGTGCCAGGGGCCAGCGGGAGAACAATGAGCAGTTCTTC | CARGQRENNEQFF
TRBJ2-3 | TRBV6-1 | . | . | TGTGCCAGCAAACCGGCCACAGATACGCAGTATTTT | CASKPATDTQYF
TRBJ2-3 | TRBV5-1 | few | . | TGCGCCAGCAGCGCCACCGGGCAGGGGGATACGCAGTATTTT | CASSATGQGDTQYF
TRBJ1-6 | TRBV5-5 | . | . | TGTGCCAGCAGCTTGCTTTTTTCAGGGCGGAATTCACCCCTCCACTTT | CASSLLFSGRNSPLHF
TRBJ2-7 | TRBV28 | few | TRBD2 | TGTGCCAGCAGAGGTAGCGGGAGGTCCTACGAGCAGTACTTC | CASRGSGRSYEQYF
TRBJ2-1 | TRBV9 | . | . | TGTGCCGGCAGCGTAGAGGAGGCTTTTAGCCTCTCCTACAATGAGCAGTTCTTC | CAGSVEEAFSLSYNEQFF
TRBJ2-5 | TRBV5-4 | . | . | TGTGCCAGCAGCCCCGAACAGACAATGGGGGAGACCCAGTACTTC | CASSPEQTMGETQYF
TRBJ1-2 | TRBV16 | . | . | TGTGCCAGCAGCCCGGATGGACAACCCACTCGGAATGGCTACACCTTC | CASSPDGQPTRNGYTF
TRBJ2-5 | TRBV9 | . | TRBD1 | TGTGCCAGCAGCGCGGGACAGTTTCAAGAGACCCAGTACTTC | CASSAGQFQETQYF
TRBJ1-4 | TRBV20-1 | . | . | TGCAGTGCTAGTAGCGGACAGAAGGATGAAAAACTGTTTTTT | CSASSGQKDEKLFF
TRBJ1-1 | TRBV29-1 | . | . | TGCAGCGTTGAGGGGACATGGGGCGCTGAAGCTTTCTTT | CSVEGTWGAEAFF
TRBJ1-4 | TRBV9 | . | . | TGTGCCAGCAGCCTGACACCTGCAACTAATGAAAAACTGTTTTTT | CASSLTPATNEKLFF
TRBJ2-3 | TRBV14 | few | TRBD1 | TGTGCCAGCAGCAAAAGGACCCTACGGACAGGGGGCACAGATACGCAGTATTTT | CASSKRTLRTGGTDTQYF
TRBJ2-1 | TRBV29-1 | . | . | TGCAGCGTCAATTCAGGGGCGACTTACAATGAGCAGTTCTTC | CSVNSGATYNEQFF
TRBJ2-7 | TRBV20-1 | few | TRBD2 | TGCAGCCTCCACGGGACTAGCGGAACGGGGGAGCAGTACTTC | CSLHGTSGTGEQYF
TRBJ2-7 | TRBV7-2 | . | TRBD2 | TGTGCCAGCAGCTTTCTAGCGGGGGGGGGAACCCAGTACTTC | CASSFLAGGGTQYF
TRBJ2-1 | TRBV5-5 | . | . | TGTGCCAGCAGCTTGGCGGGGGAAGGGGTCTTTACCTACAATGAGCAGTTCTTC | CASSLAGEGVFTYNEQFF
TRBJ2-5 | TRBV2 | . | . | TGTGCCAGCAGTGGGATCATTGGGACACCGATCCAAGAGACCCAGTACTTC | CASSGIIGTPIQETQYF
TRBJ2-5 | TRBV5-1 | . | . | TGCGCCAGCAGCTTGGTGTGGAGTCGTGACAGCCCTCCTCTTCAGTACTTC | CASSLVWSRDSPPLQYF
TRBJ2-5 | TRBV2 | . | TRBD2 | TGTGCCACCCGTAGCGGGGGTGAAGAGACCCAGTACTTC | CATRSGGEETQYF
TRBJ2-1 | TRBV15 | few | . | TGTGCCACCAGCTTCATGGGAGGCAATGAGCAGTTCTTC | CATSFMGGNEQFF
TRBJ1-4 | TRBV30 | . | . | TGTGCCTGGAGTGATCCATCGGTCGGGGGTGAAAAACTGTTTTTT | CAWSDPSVGGEKLFF
TRBJ1-1 | TRBV27 | . | TRBD1 | TGTGCCAGCAGTGGGCACAGGGGGAACACTGAAGCTTTCTTT | CASSGHRGNTEAFF
TRBJ2-7 | TRBV7-9 | few | . | TGTGCCAGCAGCTCCACTGCCACAGGAAACGGCTACGAGCAGTACTTC | CASSSTATGNGYEQYF
TRBJ1-2 | TRBV6-2/TRBV6-3 | . | TRBD1 | TGTGCCAGCGCCAGGGGGTTTAGGGGCTACACCTTC | CASARGFRGYTF
TRBJ1-5 | TRBV6-6 | . | . | TGTACCAGCAGTTACGGGGGCGGTCAGCCCCAGCATTTT | CTSSYGGGQPQHF